This T cell receptor (beta chain) was identified during a study of blood T cell repertoires in COVID-19. Background on the study: COVID-19 samples, acute and convalescent, were from the United States, Italy and Spain. Sources were T cells, B-cell-depleted T cells, or PBMCs; the material itself was cDNA or gDNA.

The CDR3 covers 14 residues. The trim removed 4 bases at V and 5 bases at J, leaving 5 bases unmatched. Germline lookup yields CDR1 WNHNN and CDR2 SYGVQD (reference sequence). Original methodology: Amplification of reference gene primers provided the estimated nucleated cell counts. Profiled with immunoSEQ multiplex PCR; TCRdb holds only in-frame clones, not every one. V, J and clone size are taken as reported in that table, and D and trimming were inferred from the DNA itself. This sample has tens of thousands of clones; about 80% occur once, and the top ten carry around 5.2%. This clonotype was sampled from a woman in her sixties or seventies with acute or convalescent COVID-19. The chain uses TRBV10-1 and TRBJ1-3; the match to TRBD1 covers 7 bases. Sequenced sample: peripheral blood. The CDR3 DNA reads as TGCGCCAGCAGTGTCGACAGGGAAAGAAACACCATATATTTT. Amino acid sequence: CASSVDRERNTIYF.